This passage covers 8 T cell receptor beta chains from one sample sequenced in a study of T cells expressing NK-cell markers. TCRdb reworked the 5' RACE reads into one entry per CDR3 protein, no DNA. The sample's table shows 550,000 or so distinct CDR3 sequences. Input material: blood T cells: a sorted CD56 or NKG2C T cell subset, CD4+ or CD8+ T cells, or bulk PBMC T cells (not recorded which). These receptors were collected from a young man in good health.

The chain links TRBV6-2 or TRBV6-3 to TRBJ1-2. The CDR3 length is 13 residues. Per germline, CDR1 MNHEY and CDR2 SVGEGT. The CDR3 here is CATRPTSNYGYTF.

The chain has TRBV20-1 and TRBJ2-1; checking the TCRdb D call of TRBD2 is not possible without DNA. The CDR3 length is 19 residues. Germline CDR1 reads DFQATT; CDR2 reads SNEGSKA (reference sequence). This CDR3 reads CSASGGGLAGYLFGNEQFF.

V is TRBV7-8 and J is TRBJ2-1; TCRdb picks TRBD2, but there is no DNA to check that call. The CDR3 covers 17 residues. CDR1 is SGHVS and CDR2 is FQNEAQ in the germline V gene. The CDR3 reads CASSSKGSRGGNNEQFF.

The rearrangement links TRBV7-3 to TRBJ2-3; checking the TCRdb D call of TRBD1 is not possible without DNA. This CDR3 is 14 amino acids long. The germline gives CDR1 SGHTA, CDR2 FQGTGA. The CDR3 region is CASKRTASTDTQYF.

The V gene is TRBV6-5, the J gene TRBJ2-5. The germline V gene has CDR1 MNHEY and CDR2 SVGAGI. The CDR3 is 14 residues long. The CDR3: CASSYRSGQETQYF.

This sequence joins TRBV15 and TRBJ1-3. CDR3 length equals 14 residues. CDR1 is LNHNV and CDR2 is YYDKDF in the germline V gene (reference sequence). CDR3 in amino acids: CATSRDHSGNTIYF.

This chain uses TRBV27 with TRBJ2-7; checking the TCRdb D call of TRBD1 is not possible without DNA. The germline CDR1 and CDR2 sequences are MNHEY and SMNVEV (reference sequence). The CDR3 contains 12 residues. CDR3 sequence reads: CASSRDRGRQYF.

The gene calls are TRBV15 and TRBJ1-5. The germline CDR1 and CDR2 sequences are LNHNV and YYDKDF (reference sequence). This CDR3 contains 15 residues. This CDR3 reads CATSRDGQTSQPQHF.